The T cell receptor (beta chain) described here comes from a study of molecular identifiers for immune sequencing clone quantification. Findings of the study overall: The share of molecules held by clones above 20 RNA copies was over 97% in effector cells and under 1% in naive cells.

This clonotype was seen only a few times. The antigen is not known. Isolation of naive CD8 T cells was achieved by sorting on a CD8+CD4-CCR7+CD45RA+ phenotype. For bulk TCR libraries, previously described methods and listed TCR primers were used. TCRdb fed the PCR reads into MiXCR, producing one record per CDR3 protein. The sample contains 60,000 to 80,000 distinct CDR3 sequences, less than 20% of which appear only once. The V and J ends lost 1 base and 3 bases, in that order; junction bases with no gene match: 7. Germline CDR1 is SGHNT and CDR2 is YENEEA. There are 16 residues in the CDR3. Sample: naive CD8+ T cells from blood, with Jurkat cell RNA spiked in. Described subset: FACS-sorted CD8+CD4-CCR7+CD45RA+ naive T cells. The genes are TRBV11-3 and TRBJ2-7; 9 nucleotides match TRBD2. The source of this sequence is a human donor in good health. Some libraries in this study had Jurkat cell RNA spiked in. The CDR3 sequence is CASSLVSGRKLYEQYF. CDR3 nucleotides: TGTGCCAGCAGCTTAGTAAGCGGGAGGAAACTCTACGAGCAGTACTTC.